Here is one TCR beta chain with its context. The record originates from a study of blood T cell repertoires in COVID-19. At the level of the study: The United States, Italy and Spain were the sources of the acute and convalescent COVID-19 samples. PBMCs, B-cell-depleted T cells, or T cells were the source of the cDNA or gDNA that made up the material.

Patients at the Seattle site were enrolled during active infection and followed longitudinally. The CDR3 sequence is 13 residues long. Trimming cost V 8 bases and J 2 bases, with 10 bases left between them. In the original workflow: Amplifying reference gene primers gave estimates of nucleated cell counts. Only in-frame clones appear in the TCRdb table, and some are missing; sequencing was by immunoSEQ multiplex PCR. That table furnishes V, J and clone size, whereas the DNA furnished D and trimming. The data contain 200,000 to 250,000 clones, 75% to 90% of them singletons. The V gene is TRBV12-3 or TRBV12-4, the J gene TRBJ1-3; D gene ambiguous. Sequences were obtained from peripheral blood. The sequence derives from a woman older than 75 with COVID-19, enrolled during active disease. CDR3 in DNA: TGTGCCAGCGGAGGGAGTCCTGGAAACACCATATATTTT. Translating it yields CASGGSPGNTIYF.